This paragraph covers one T cell receptor (beta chain) sequence. Its antigen is undetermined. This sample was taken from a study of T cell responses to AZD1222 COVID-19 vaccine. The V gene lost 3 bases and the J gene lost 5 bases, with 10 bases spanning the gap. The germline V gene encodes CDR1 MNHEY and CDR2 SMNVEV (reference sequence). This CDR3 contains 13 residues. Study conclusions and caveats: Spike was spanned by vaccine-associated CD4 TCRs, which were dominant at 160-218 and 743-854. Among AZD1222 vaccinees, only 5 to 7 were seropositive at baseline.

Libraries were prepared by immunoSEQ multiplex PCR; TCRdb keeps only in-frame clonotypes and omits some of them. Of tens of thousands of clones listed, 80% to 95% were seen once; the top ten hold roughly 4.8%. This sequence originates from an adult in good health. V usage is TRBV27 and J usage is TRBJ1-2; TRBD1 is a possible D gene (5 bases). Sequencing used peripheral blood, obtained on day 0 of MenACWY control vaccination. The CDR3 coding sequence is TGTGCCAGCAGTTTGGGCAGGGATTATGGCTACACCTTC. Its translation: CASSLGRDYGYTF.